The source of this T cell receptor beta chain is a study of blood T cell repertoires in COVID-19. Study overall: Some COVID-19 samples were acute and others convalescent; all came from the United States, Italy and Spain.

Sequencing used immunoSEQ multiplex PCR; TCRdb keeps in-frame clones, though not all of them. Of over 150,000 clones listed, roughly 83% are singletons. Enrolment of Seattle patients took place during active infection, and they were followed longitudinally. V lost 1 base and J 7 bases, leaving 8 bases between the germline ends. The germline V gene has CDR1 MNHNS and CDR2 SASEGT. The CDR3 runs to 13 residues. The rearrangement links TRBV6-1 to TRBJ1-5; maybe TRBD1 (5 bases). The receptor comes from a woman in her sixties with COVID-19, enrolled during active disease. The source material was peripheral blood. CDR3 loop: CASSEGQGQPQHF. The CDR3 DNA reads TGTGCCAGCAGTGAAGGGCAGGGCCAGCCCCAGCATTTT.